The rows below give T cell receptor beta chains drawn from one sample of a study of T cell repertoires in cytomegalovirus infection. MiXCR was run by TCRdb on the reads, yielding one entry per CDR3 protein. The sample holds more than 650,000 distinct CDR3 sequences; roughly 36% are singletons and the top ten take about 2.8%. The sequenced sample consisted of PBMCs. These receptors originate from a human donor in good health (CMV status not recorded). Some clones in this sample may be carry-over from other donors' samples. The CDR3 runs from the conserved cysteine through the conserved F or W. A D gene is named only where the DNA matches it firmly. Size is stated for part of the rows, as once, few or many counts, or as a class when the clone is expanded.

abundance | j_gene | v_gene | d_gene | CDR3nt | CDR3aa
once | TRBJ2-2 | TRBV15 | . | TGTGCCACCAGCAGTCAAGCGGGTAACACCGGGGAGCTGTTTTTT | CATSSQAGNTGELFF
. | TRBJ2-6 | TRBV6-1 | . | TGTGCAAGCAGTGAAAGGACTCTCTCTTGGGCCAACGTCCTGACTTTC | CASSERTLSWANVLTF
many | TRBJ2-1 | TRBV7-6 | . | TGTGCCAGCAGCTTAAAGGGCGGGACGGGGGGCGAGCAGTTCTTC | CASSLKGGTGGEQFF
. | TRBJ1-4 | TRBV28 | TRBD1 | TGTGCCAGCAGTTTTCTGACAGGGTTGAGTGAAAAACTGTTTTTT | CASSFLTGLSEKLFF
. | TRBJ2-5 | TRBV2 | . | TGTGCCAGCAGTGAGGGGCTAGCCCTGGAGACCCAGTACTTC | CASSEGLALETQYF
few | TRBJ2-1 | TRBV19 | TRBD2 | TGTGCCAGTAGTATACTAGCGGGAAATTACAATGAGCAGTTCTTC | CASSILAGNYNEQFF
. | TRBJ1-2 | TRBV30 | . | TGTGCCTGGACTACTCCGGGACATAGGGGCCCCGCTAACTATGGCTACACCTTC | CAWTTPGHRGPANYGYTF
. | TRBJ1-1 | TRBV10-3 | TRBD1 | TGTGCCATCAAGGGTGGGGGGGGACAGGGGAACACTGAAGCTTTCTTT | CAIKGGGGQGNTEAFF
. | TRBJ2-1 | TRBV20-1 | TRBD1 | TGCAGTGCCCGGGGGACAGGGGGAAGGAATGAGCAGTTCTTC | CSARGTGGRNEQFF
many | TRBJ2-3 | TRBV7-8 | . | TGTGCCAGCAGAGACCTCAGAGACACGCAGTATTTT | CASRDLRDTQYF
. | TRBJ2-1 | TRBV10-3 | . | TGTGCCATCAGTGAGGCTTTGACGGAGCAGTTCTTC | CAISEALTEQFF
. | TRBJ1-5 | TRBV28 | TRBD1 | TGTGCCAGCAGTTCGAACACGTACAGGGGGCGATTGGGCAATCAGCCCCAGCATTTT | CASSSNTYRGRLGNQPQHF
. | TRBJ2-6 | TRBV20-1 | TRBD2 | TGCAGTGCTAGAGGGGAAGCGGGGATCTCTGGGGCCAACGTCCTGACTTTC | CSARGEAGISGANVLTF
. | TRBJ2-1 | TRBV5-1 | . | TGCGCCAGCAGCTTGGAACAGGGAAGCTACAATGAGCAGTTCTTC | CASSLEQGSYNEQFF
few | TRBJ2-1 | TRBV7-8 | TRBD2 | TGTGCCAGCAGCCCCCGACTAGCGGGAGCGCTGAGCTCCTACAATGAGCAGTTCTTC | CASSPRLAGALSSYNEQFF
. | TRBJ2-3 | TRBV7-8 | TRBD2 | TGTGCCAGCAGCTCGCGACTAGCGGGAGGGCCAGATACGCAGGTTTTT | CASSSRLAGGPDTQVF
. | TRBJ2-7 | TRBV6-1 | TRBD2 | TGTGCCATCAGTGAAGCGGGGCTAGCGGGGAACGAGCAGTACTTC | CAISEAGLAGNEQYF
few | TRBJ1-1 | TRBV12-3/TRBV12-4 | TRBD1 | TGTGCCAGCAGTTTATTCAGGACAGGGGGGTTCTTT | CASSLFRTGGFF
. | TRBJ2-2 | TRBV6-5 | . | TGTGCCAGCATGAGGCAGGGGGAGGGAACCGGGGAGCTGTTTTTT | CASMRQGEGTGELFF
. | TRBJ1-1 | TRBV28 | . | TGTGCCAGCAGTCACGATACTCCTGAAGCTTTCTTT | CASSHDTPEAFF
few | TRBJ1-2 | TRBV28 | . | TGTGCCAGCAGCTTAATGGGACGGTCGATTAACTATGGCTACACCTTC | CASSLMGRSINYGYTF
. | TRBJ2-7 | TRBV28 | . | TGTGCCACCGAACCGATTATAAACTACGAGCAGTACTTC | CATEPIINYEQYF
many | TRBJ1-5 | TRBV7-2 | TRBD1 | TGTGCCAGCAATCCCGGACAGGGGACCTATCAGCCCCAGCATTTT | CASNPGQGTYQPQHF
. | TRBJ2-7 | TRBV27 | . | TGTGCCACGGGGCAGGGCAGCTCCTACGAGCAGTACTTC | CATGQGSSYEQYF
many | TRBJ1-1 | TRBV7-8 | . | TGTGCCAGCAGCCTATACCCTAGGGAAGGGAACACTGAAGCTTTCTTT | CASSLYPREGNTEAFF